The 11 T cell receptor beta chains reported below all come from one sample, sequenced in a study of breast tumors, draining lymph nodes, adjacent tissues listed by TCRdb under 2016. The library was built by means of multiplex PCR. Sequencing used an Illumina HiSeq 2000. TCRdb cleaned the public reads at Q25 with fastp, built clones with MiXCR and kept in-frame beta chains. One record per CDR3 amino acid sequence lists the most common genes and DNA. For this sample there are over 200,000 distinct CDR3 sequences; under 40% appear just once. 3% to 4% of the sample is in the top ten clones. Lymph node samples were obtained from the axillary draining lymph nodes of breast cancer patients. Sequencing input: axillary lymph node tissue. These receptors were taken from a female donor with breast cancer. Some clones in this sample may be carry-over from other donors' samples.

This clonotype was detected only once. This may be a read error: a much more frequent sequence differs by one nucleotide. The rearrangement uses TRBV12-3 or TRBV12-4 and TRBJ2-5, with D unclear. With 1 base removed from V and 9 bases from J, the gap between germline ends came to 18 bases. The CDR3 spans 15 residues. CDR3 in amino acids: CASSLGPPVSSPQYF. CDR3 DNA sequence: TGTGCCAGCAGTTTAGGACCCCCGGTAAGCAGTCCCCAGTACTTC.

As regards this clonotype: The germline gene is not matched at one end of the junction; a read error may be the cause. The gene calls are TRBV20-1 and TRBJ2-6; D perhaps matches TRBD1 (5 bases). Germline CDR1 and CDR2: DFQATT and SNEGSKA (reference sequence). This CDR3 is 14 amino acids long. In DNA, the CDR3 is TGCAGTGCCCGAGACGGCTCTGGGGCCACCGTCCTGACTTTC. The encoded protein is CSARDGSGATVLTF.

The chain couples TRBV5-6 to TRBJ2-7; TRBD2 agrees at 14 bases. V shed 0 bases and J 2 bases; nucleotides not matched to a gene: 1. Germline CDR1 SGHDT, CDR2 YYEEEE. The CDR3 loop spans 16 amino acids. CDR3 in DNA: TGTGCCAGCAGCTTGGGACTAGCGGGAGGGCCCTACGAGCAGTACTTC. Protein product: CASSLGLAGGPYEQYF.

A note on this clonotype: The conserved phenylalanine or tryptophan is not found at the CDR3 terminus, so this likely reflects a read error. The CDR3 bases are TGTGCCAGCAGTTTCAGGAATTCACCCCTCCACCTT. Translating it yields CASSFRNSPLHL. The rearrangement uses TRBV27 and TRBJ1-6; D gene uncertain. The V gene lost 3 bases and the J gene lost 7 bases, with 4 bases spanning the gap. The germline CDR1 and CDR2 sequences are MNHEY and SMNVEV (reference sequence). The CDR3 sequence is 12 residues long.

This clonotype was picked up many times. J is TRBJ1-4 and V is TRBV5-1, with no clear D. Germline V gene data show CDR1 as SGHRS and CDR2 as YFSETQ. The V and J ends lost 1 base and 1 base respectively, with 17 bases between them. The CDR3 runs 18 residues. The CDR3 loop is CASSLTGIGPQTNEKLFF. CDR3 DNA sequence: TGCGCCAGCAGCTTGACGGGAATAGGGCCGCAAACTAATGAAAAACTGTTTTTT.

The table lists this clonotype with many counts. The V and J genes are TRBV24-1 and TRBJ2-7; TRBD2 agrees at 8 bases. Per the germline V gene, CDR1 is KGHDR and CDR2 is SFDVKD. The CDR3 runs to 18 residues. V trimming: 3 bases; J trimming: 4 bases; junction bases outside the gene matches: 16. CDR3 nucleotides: TGTGCCACCAGTGATAAGGGACTAAGCGGGAGCAGCCCTTACGAGCAGTACTTC. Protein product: CATSDKGLSGSSPYEQYF.

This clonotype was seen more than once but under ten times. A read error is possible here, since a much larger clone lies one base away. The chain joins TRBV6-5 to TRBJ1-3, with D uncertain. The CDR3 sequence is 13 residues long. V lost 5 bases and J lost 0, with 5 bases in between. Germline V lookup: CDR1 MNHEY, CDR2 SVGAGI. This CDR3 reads CASSHSSGNTIYF. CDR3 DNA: TGTGCCAGCAGTCACAGCTCTGGAAACACCATATATTTT.

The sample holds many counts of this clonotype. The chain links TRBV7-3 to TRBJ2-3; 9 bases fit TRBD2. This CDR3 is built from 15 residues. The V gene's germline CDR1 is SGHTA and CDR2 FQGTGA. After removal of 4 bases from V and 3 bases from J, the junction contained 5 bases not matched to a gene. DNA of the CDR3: TGTGCCAGCAGCTATTCAGCGGGGGGAACAGATACGCAGTATTTT. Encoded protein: CASSYSAGGTDTQYF.

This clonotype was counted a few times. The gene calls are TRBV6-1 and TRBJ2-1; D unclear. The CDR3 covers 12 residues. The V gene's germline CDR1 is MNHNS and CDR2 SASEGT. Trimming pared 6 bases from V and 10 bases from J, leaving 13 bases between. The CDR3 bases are TGTGCCAGCAGGGGAATCTGGTCAGAGCAGTTCTTC. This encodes CASRGIWSEQFF.

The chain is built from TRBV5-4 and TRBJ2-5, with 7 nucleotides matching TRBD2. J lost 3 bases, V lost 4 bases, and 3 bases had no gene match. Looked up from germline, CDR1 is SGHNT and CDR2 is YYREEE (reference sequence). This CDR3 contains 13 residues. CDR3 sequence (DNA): TGTGCCAGCAGCACGCTAGCGGAAGAGACCCAGTACTTC. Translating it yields CASSTLAEETQYF.

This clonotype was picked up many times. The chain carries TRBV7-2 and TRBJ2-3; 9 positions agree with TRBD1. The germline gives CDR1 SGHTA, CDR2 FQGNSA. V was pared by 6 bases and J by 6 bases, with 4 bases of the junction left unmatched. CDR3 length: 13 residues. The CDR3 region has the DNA TGTGCCAGCAGACGGACAGGGGTTGATACGCAGTATTTT. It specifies CASRRTGVDTQYF.